This T cell receptor beta chain came from a study of molecular identifiers for immune sequencing clone quantification. TCRdb re-derived calls from the PCR reads in MiXCR, one entry per CDR3 protein. The sample shows some 320,000 distinct CDR3 sequences, 20% to 25% of them seen only once. This clonotype was counted ten times or more. V trimming: 7 bases; J trimming: 8 bases; junction bases outside the gene matches: 13. This CDR3 is built from 15 residues. From germline, CDR1 is SNHLY and CDR2 FYNNEI. The sample was naive CD8+ T cells from blood, with Jurkat cell RNA spiked in. The subset: FACS-sorted CD8+CD4-CCR7+CD45RA+ naive T cells. This rearrangement joins TRBV2 to TRBJ1-1; 10 bases are shared with TRBD1. The source is a human donor in good health. Some libraries in this study had Jurkat cell RNA spiked in. CDR3 sequence reads: CASNWPAGTGAEAFF. In DNA form, the CDR3 reads TGTGCCAGCAATTGGCCTGCCGGGACAGGGGCCGAAGCTTTCTTT.